This entry lists 18 T cell receptor beta chains sequenced from one sample in a study of T-cell reconstitution after alpha-beta-depleted transplantation in children. Unique molecular identifiers featured in how the TCRbeta library was prepared. MiXCR, run by TCRdb on the PCR reads, gives a single entry per CDR3 protein. The sample yields around 580,000 distinct CDR3 sequences, more than 20% seen once. This specimen was PBMCs, taken before TCRalphabeta/CD19-depleted stem cell transplant. These receptors originate from a boy under two years old with Wiskott-Aldrich syndrome, due to receive a stem cell transplant.

The V call is TRBV24-1, the J call TRBJ2-1; 9 nucleotides agree with TRBD1. Germline-derived CDR1 and CDR2 are KGHDR and SFDVKD. This CDR3 is 15 amino acids long. The V and J ends lost 5 bases and 8 bases, in that order; junction bases with no gene match: 9. The CDR3: CATSAGTGLRDEQFF. CDR3 DNA sequence: TGTGCCACCAGTGCCGGGACAGGGCTTAGAGATGAGCAGTTCTTC.

This clonotype has a handful of counts. V gene TRBV20-1 combines with J gene TRBJ1-1; 9 nucleotides match TRBD1. CDR1 is DFQATT and CDR2 is SNEGSKA in the germline V gene (reference sequence). J was trimmed by 4 bases and V by 3 bases; bases with no gene match: 6. The CDR3 is 14 amino acids. The CDR3 coding sequence is TGCAGTGCTAGTCCACAGGGGGCTGGCACTGAAGCTTTCTTT. Amino acids: CSASPQGAGTEAFF.

This clonotype was observed once. As DNA, the CDR3 is TGTGCCAGCAGCGCAGGGACTAGCGTCTGGCTCTCGATGGAGCAGTTCTTC. It codes for CASSAGTSVWLSMEQFF. The chain carries TRBV7-9 and TRBJ2-1; TRBD2 matches at 10 bases. The CDR3 consists of 17 residues. Germline CDR1 SEHNR, CDR2 FQNEAQ (reference sequence). With 5 bases clipped from V and 10 bases from J, the junction kept 17 bases outside the gene matches.

The chain carries TRBV27 and TRBJ2-2, with TRBD2 matching over 8 bases. With V trimmed by 0 bases and J by 2 bases, 5 bases remained unmatched. The CDR3 is 17 residues long. Germline V gene lookup returns CDR1 MNHEY and CDR2 SMNVEV (reference sequence). The CDR3 coding sequence is TGTGCCAGCAGTTTATCGTTTACTAGCGGTAACACCGGGGAGCTGTTTTTT. Translating it yields CASSLSFTSGNTGELFF.

The chain links TRBV29-1 to TRBJ2-1; no clear D gene. Germline V gives CDR1 SQVTM, CDR2 ANQGSEA. V was cut by 4 bases and J by 1 base, with 8 bases left in between. This CDR3 is built from 13 residues. The CDR3 DNA sequence: TGCAGCGTTGTAGCAGTTTCCTACAATGAGCAGTTCTTC. Its translation: CSVVAVSYNEQFF.

This clonotype was observed a handful of times. This chain connects TRBV29-1 to TRBJ2-3; D uncertain. Germline V CDR1 and CDR2: SQVTM, ANQGSEA. Trimming left V 6 bases short and J 0 bases short, with 7 bases between. CDR3 length: 12 amino acids. The CDR3 DNA reads TGCAGCGTGCAGAGGAGCACAGATACGCAGTATTTT. Encoded protein: CSVQRSTDTQYF.

This clonotype was seen only a few times. The chain has TRBV12-3 or TRBV12-4 and TRBJ1-5; 7 nucleotides align to TRBD1. V lost 6 bases and J lost 0; bases outside the gene matches: 2. The CDR3 is 14 amino acids. For the CDR3, the DNA is TGTGCCAGCAGCGGACAGGTTAGCAATCAGCCCCAGCATTTT. Amino acids: CASSGQVSNQPQHF.

The V gene is TRBV20-1, the J gene TRBJ2-1; TRBD2 matches at 10 bases. Germline V gene data show CDR1 as DFQATT and CDR2 as SNEGSKA (reference sequence). This CDR3 has 15 residues. The V gene end was trimmed by 5 bases and the J gene end by 5 bases; junction bases not matched to a gene: 9. The CDR3 is CSARALAGENNEQFF. The DNA for the CDR3 is TGCAGTGCTCGCGCCCTAGCGGGAGAGAACAATGAGCAGTTCTTC.

This chain uses TRBV27 with TRBJ2-6; a weak D match, TRBD2 (6 bases). Germline loops: CDR1 MNHEY, CDR2 SMNVEV (reference sequence). This CDR3 comprises 18 residues. V lost 2 bases and J 2 bases, leaving 16 bases between the germline ends. In DNA form, the CDR3 reads TGTGCCAGCAGTTTACTAGCCGATGGGGGGACTGGGGCCAACGTCCTGACTTTC. The encoded protein is CASSLLADGGTGANVLTF.

The V gene is TRBV10-3, the J gene TRBJ2-1; 10 positions match TRBD2. CDR1 and CDR2 (germline): ENHRY, SYGVKD. V gave up 0 bases and J gave up 0 bases; unmatched junction bases: 5. This CDR3 is 18 amino acids long. CDR3 region: CAISESSGRALSYNEQFF. CDR3 DNA sequence: TGTGCCATCAGTGAGTCGAGCGGGAGGGCCCTCTCCTACAATGAGCAGTTCTTC.

This clonotype was detected only a few times. The chain employs TRBV5-1 and TRBJ2-7; D remains ambiguous. The CDR3 runs to 15 residues. CDR1 SGHRS and CDR2 YFSETQ come from the germline V gene. V was cut by 0 bases and J by 0 bases, with 10 bases left in between. The CDR3 nucleotides read TGCGCCAGCAGCTTGGGTCCAGCGCCCTCCTACGAGCAGTACTTC. Amino acid sequence: CASSLGPAPSYEQYF.

There are a few counts of this clonotype. This sequence joins TRBV29-1 and TRBJ1-1; weak D call: TRBD1 (5 bases). Germline values: CDR1 SQVTM, CDR2 ANQGSEA. The V end lost 3 bases, the J end lost 4 bases, and 12 bases lay between the germline ends. This CDR3 is built from 13 residues. The CDR3 loop reads CSVEGGGGTEAFF. Written as DNA, the CDR3 is TGCAGCGTTGAGGGGGGGGGAGGCACTGAAGCTTTCTTT.

The V and J genes are TRBV20-1 and TRBJ2-2; D is ambiguous. CDR1 and CDR2 from the germline V gene are DFQATT and SNEGSKA (reference sequence). The CDR3 covers 13 residues. Trimming left V 4 bases short and J 6 bases short, with 12 bases between. The DNA for the CDR3 is TGCAGTGCTATTGGCTTTCCAGCCGGGGAGCTGTTTTTT. Amino acid sequence: CSAIGFPAGELFF.

This clonotype was seen only a few times. The V call is TRBV14, the J call TRBJ2-1; D gene ambiguous. CDR3 length: 14 residues. V lost 1 base and J 2 bases, leaving 6 bases between the germline ends. CDR1 is SGHDN and CDR2 is FVKESK in the germline V gene. The DNA for the CDR3 is TGTGCCAGCAGCCAAGGGATCGCCTACAATGAGCAGTTCTTC. It translates to CASSQGIAYNEQFF.

This clonotype turned up a few times. The V call is TRBV20-1, the J call TRBJ2-7, with 11 bases identical to TRBD2. There are 15 residues in the CDR3. Per germline, CDR1 DFQATT and CDR2 SNEGSKA (reference sequence). J gave up 2 bases and V 2 bases, and 5 bases lay outside the gene matches. The CDR3 DNA is TGCAGTGCTAGAAGCGGGACTAGCGGTCCCTACGAGCAGTACTTC. Amino acid sequence: CSARSGTSGPYEQYF.

The chain carries TRBV6-1 and TRBJ2-7, with a weak D call TRBD2 (5 bases). The CDR3 contains 13 residues. V was clipped by 3 bases and J by 11 bases, with 17 bases between them. CDR1 is MNHNS and CDR2 is SASEGT in the germline V gene. CDR3 in DNA: TGTGCCAGCAGTGAGAAAGGAGGTTTGACGGAGTACTTC. Translating it yields CASSEKGGLTEYF.

The rearrangement joins TRBV5-1 to TRBJ2-7, with TRBD2 matching 11 bases. Looked up from germline, CDR1 is SGHRS and CDR2 is YFSETQ. The CDR3 totals 15 residues. The V gene end was trimmed by 1 base and the J gene end by 6 bases; junction bases not matched to a gene: 6. The DNA for the CDR3 is TGCGCCAGCAGCTTGTCGTCTAGCGGGAGGAGCGAGCAGTACTTC. It yields the protein CASSLSSSGRSEQYF. Based on the CDR3 plus reference TRBV5-1 and TRBJ2-7, the full variable domain is KAGVTQTPRYLIKTRGQQVTLSCSPISGHRSVSWYQQTPGQGLQFLFEYFSETQRNKGNFPGRFSGRQFSNSRSEMNVSTLELGDSALYLCASSLSSSGRSEQYFGPGTRLTVT.

This clonotype was observed a few times. The chain carries TRBV10-3 and TRBJ2-7, with 8 bases that match TRBD1. CDR3 length: 15 amino acids. The germline V gene encodes CDR1 ENHRY and CDR2 SYGVKD. With V trimmed by 3 bases and J by 3 bases, 7 bases remained unmatched. CDR3 amino acids: CAISDLLDRVYEQYF. DNA for the CDR3: TGTGCCATCAGTGACCTCCTGGACAGGGTCTACGAGCAGTACTTC.